The 12 T cell receptor beta chains listed next were all sequenced from one sample in a study of shared clonotypes between healthy human individuals. Measured with immunoSEQ multiplex PCR; TCRdb has only the in-frame clones, and not every one. This repertoire shows roughly 2 million clones, 95% found once; its top ten account for roughly 0.13%. Source material: naive CD4+ T cells sorted from blood. The subset was: CD45RA+ positively selected. The receptor source for this set is a man aged 18 to 30 in good health.

The chain uses TRBV5-4 and TRBJ2-7, with TRBD2 identical over 10 bases. Germline CDR1 reads SGHNT; CDR2 reads YYREEE (reference sequence). This CDR3 spans 14 amino acids. The ends lost 4 bases at V and 4 bases at J; junction bases unmatched: 5. The CDR3 DNA reads as TGTGCCAGCAGCCCTAGCGGGGGACGGTACGAGCAGTACTTC. As protein: CASSPSGGRYEQYF. The whole variable domain, filled in from reference TRBV5-4 and TRBJ2-7, reads ETGVTQSPTHLIKTRGQQVTLRCSSQSGHNTVSWYQQALGQGPQFIFQYYREEENGRGNFPPRFSGLQFPNYSSELNVNALELDDSALYLCASSPSGGRYEQYFGPGTRLTVT.

The genes are TRBV11-2 and TRBJ1-4; D is unresolved. This CDR3 is built from 14 residues. The germline V gene has CDR1 SGHAT and CDR2 FQNNGV. V lost 7 bases, J lost 8 bases, and 17 bases lay in between. The CDR3 is CASKRHGSGEKLFF. The DNA for the CDR3 is TGTGCCAGCAAGCGGCACGGGTCAGGAGAAAAACTGTTTTTT.

DNA of the CDR3: TGTGCCAGCAGTGTAACTCCAGGTGATTCCTACTATGGCTACACCTTC. This translates into CASSVTPGDSYYGYTF. The chain is built from TRBV2 and TRBJ1-2; D ambiguous. Trimming removed 4 bases from V and 3 bases from J, with 18 bases in between. CDR1 is SNHLY, CDR2 FYNNEI, per germline. The CDR3 extends over 16 amino acids.

This clone was recorded once. The rearrangement joins TRBV7-2 to TRBJ1-1; 10 nucleotides match TRBD1. The CDR3 extends over 12 amino acids. The germline V gene encodes CDR1 SGHTA and CDR2 FQGNSA. Losses at the gene ends were 5 bases for V and 11 bases for J; bases not matched to a gene: 5. CDR3 bases: TGTGCCAGCAGCACCGGGACAGGGGTTGCTTTCTTT. This codes for CASSTGTGVAFF.

The chain uses TRBV4-3 and TRBJ2-7; tentative D call: TRBD1 (6 bases). The CDR3 is 16 residues long. V lost 3 bases and J 2 bases, leaving 17 bases between the germline ends. Germline V lookup: CDR1 LGHNA, CDR2 YSLEER. In DNA, the CDR3 is TGCGCCAGCAGCCAGGATACAGGGAAGGTCGCCTACGAGCAGTACTTC. Its protein is CASSQDTGKVAYEQYF.

Details on this clone: In the same sample, other DNA sequences code for this CDR3. This chain uses TRBV19 with TRBJ2-5; D remains ambiguous. The CDR3 totals 15 residues. Trimming took off 1 base at V and 1 base at J, with 10 bases between the two ends. CDR1 is LNHDA and CDR2 is SQIVND in the germline V gene (reference sequence). The CDR3 sequence is CASSIGDKVQETQYF. The DNA for the CDR3 is TGTGCCAGTAGTATAGGGGATAAAGTCCAAGAGACCCAGTACTTC.

About this clone: The sample contains more than one DNA sequence encoding this CDR3. The V and J genes are TRBV18 and TRBJ2-5; D ambiguous. With 1 base removed from V and 1 base from J, the gap between germline ends came to 7 bases. Germline assignment: CDR1 KGHSH and CDR2 LQKENI. The CDR3 spans 14 residues. CDR3 DNA: TGTGCCAGCTCACCACGGGGATCCCAAGAGACCCAGTACTTC. This sequence encodes CASSPRGSQETQYF.

This clone was observed a single time. V is TRBV10-1 and J is TRBJ2-5; 7 nucleotides match TRBD2. Per germline, CDR1 WNHNN and CDR2 SYGVQD (reference sequence). The V gene end was trimmed by 8 bases and the J gene end by 2 bases; junction bases not matched to a gene: 11. The CDR3 has 15 residues. The CDR3 loop reads CASSPHQAGQETQYF. The CDR3, as DNA: TGCGCCAGCTCCCCCCATCAAGCGGGGCAAGAGACCCAGTACTTC.

To note about this clone: The final CDR3 position lacks the conserved phenylalanine or tryptophan, pointing to a likely read error. Because the CDR3's place on the DNA is in doubt, the DNA is left out and the CDR3 is given as listed by TCRdb. The rearrangement uses TRBV6-1 and TRBJ1-1; no DNA check was done on the table's D call, TRBD1. The CDR3 length equals 13 residues, ends included. Per germline, CDR1 MNHNS and CDR2 SASEGT. This CDR3 reads CASSDRDREFALP.

Concerning this clone itself: The same CDR3 also results from other DNA sequences found in this sample. The chain links TRBV30 to TRBJ1-5, with D hard to call. Germline V gene sequence: CDR1 GTSNPN, CDR2 SVGIG (reference sequence). The CDR3 sequence is 14 residues long. Trimming took 1 base from V and 1 from J, leaving 8 bases between them. The CDR3 coding sequence is TGTGCCTGGAGTGCCGGACTGAGCAATCAGCCCCAGCATTTT. This translates into CAWSAGLSNQPQHF.

V is TRBV11-2 and J is TRBJ2-1; D is unclear. Germline V gene sequence: CDR1 SGHAT, CDR2 FQNNGV. This CDR3 has 15 residues. Between the trimmed V and J ends, which lost 1 base and 4 bases, there was a span of 11 bases. CDR3 DNA: TGTGCCAGCAGCTTAGCGCCAGCGAATTACAATGAGCAGTTCTTC. This sequence encodes CASSLAPANYNEQFF.

The J gene is TRBJ1-2, the V gene TRBV6-5, with D tentatively TRBD1 (6 bases). Germline V CDR1 and CDR2: MNHEY, SVGAGI. The V end was cut by 8 bases, the J end by 7 bases, with 17 bases between. The CDR3 has 13 residues. The CDR3 region is CASGDTGKAGYTF. DNA of the CDR3: TGTGCCAGCGGGGATACAGGGAAGGCTGGCTACACCTTC.